The clone carrying this T cell receptor (beta chain) came up many times. The authors ran approximately 20 PCR cycles to amplify TCRs with a constant-region primer and V-primer adapter. mRNA isolates were amplified via in vitro transcription. TCRdb recomputed calls from the reads with MiXCR, one row per CDR3 protein. Of about 46,000 distinct CDR3 sequences detected, over 9.5% appear once; the ten largest clones hold approximately 6.2%. The data were taken from a study of low-dose radiotherapy and immunotherapy resistance in tumors. Overall study context: First-strand cDNA relied on TRAV- and TRBV-specific primers spanning alpha and beta chains.

The V segment lost 4 bases and the J segment 4 bases; nucleotides outside the gene matches: 7. CDR1 and CDR2 from the germline V gene are DFQATT and SNEGSKA (reference sequence). The CDR3 sequence is 14 residues long. Time point noted: before trial treatment. The donors, trial participants, received nivolumab, ipilimumab, aspirin, low-dose cyclophosphamide and low-dose radiotherapy. This clonotype originated in a female donor with ovarian cancer. The sample consisted of PBMCs, taken before treatment. The gene calls are TRBV20-1 and TRBJ1-1, with TRBD1 matching over 9 bases. For the CDR3, the DNA is TGCAGTGCTAAGGGACAGGGCGGGAGCACTGAAGCTTTCTTT. Translating it yields CSAKGQGGSTEAFF.